A single sample is the source of the 13 T cell receptor beta chains below, sequenced in a study of CD8+ T cells in alopecia areata. Regarding treatment: oral pan-JAK inhibitor, 5-10 mg twice daily. RNA extraction and reverse transcription yielded cDNA as sequencing template. Profiled with immunoSEQ multiplex PCR; TCRdb holds only in-frame clones, not every one. The table lists 190,000 or so clones, roughly 53% of them singletons. The sample was CD8+ T cells sorted from blood, taken at week 24, from a patient treated with tofacitinib. The source of these receptors is a human donor with alopecia areata.

A few counts support this clone. The chain recombines TRBV14 with TRBJ1-4; no definite D call. This CDR3 is 15 amino acids long. Germline CDR1 is SGHDN and CDR2 is FVKESK. V lost 0 bases and J 5 bases, leaving 10 bases between the germline ends. The chain's CDR3 is CASSQDRGLNEKLFF. The CDR3, as DNA: TGTGCCAGCAGCCAAGATCGAGGATTGAATGAAAAACTGTTTTTT.

This clone was seen more than once but under ten times. This sequence joins TRBV30 and TRBJ2-2; D assignment may be TRBD1 or TRBD2 (5 bases each). The CDR3 runs to 12 residues. Germline V gene sequence: CDR1 GTSNPN, CDR2 SVGIG (reference sequence). Between the trimmed V and J ends, which lost 5 bases and 6 bases, there was a span of 10 bases. The CDR3 reads CAWAGTSGELFF. The CDR3, as DNA: TGTGCCTGGGCCGGGACCTCCGGGGAGCTGTTTTTT. Supplemented by reference TRBV30 and TRBJ2-2, the full variable domain reads SQTIHQWPATLVQPVGSPLSLECTVEGTSNPNLYWYRQAAGRGLQLLFYSVGIGQISSEVPQNLSASRPQDRQFILSSKKLLLSDSGFYLCAWAGTSGELFFGEGSRLTVL.

In this sample, this clone turned up many times. This chain joins TRBV14 and TRBJ2-1; possibly TRBD2 for D (5 bases). The CDR3 contains 15 residues. Germline V CDR1 and CDR2: SGHDN, FVKESK. Deletions cut 4 bases from V and 4 bases from J, with 14 bases between. The CDR3 bases are TGTGCCAGCAGCCCGGAACAGCGGCTTTACAATGAGCAGTTCTTC. It codes for CASSPEQRLYNEQFF.

In its sample, this clone was seen a few times. The chain couples TRBV5-1 to TRBJ1-5, with D unclear. The germline V gene has CDR1 SGHRS and CDR2 YFSETQ. The CDR3 spans 13 residues. Trimming took off 2 bases at V and 1 base at J, with 4 bases between the two ends. The CDR3, as DNA: TGCGCCAGCAGCTTTGGCAGCAATCAGCCCCAGCATTTT. Protein: CASSFGSNQPQHF.

This clone has just a few counts. This sequence joins TRBV10-3 and TRBJ2-3, with D unresolved. Trimming pared 2 bases from V and 2 bases from J, leaving 11 bases between. The germline CDR1 and CDR2 sequences are ENHRY and SYGVKD. The CDR3 length is 15 residues. The CDR3: CAISEQWQTTDTQYF. CDR3 in DNA: TGTGCCATCAGTGAGCAGTGGCAGACCACAGATACGCAGTATTTT.

V and J are TRBV7-9 and TRBJ1-6; 9 bases agree with TRBD1. This CDR3 has 14 residues. The germline V gene encodes CDR1 SEHNR and CDR2 FQNEAQ (reference sequence). With 5 bases clipped from V and 9 bases from J, the junction kept 5 bases outside the gene matches. CDR3 sequence: CASSETGGLSPLHF. The DNA for the CDR3 is TGTGCCAGCAGCGAAACAGGGGGCCTTTCACCCCTCCACTTT.

The sample holds a few counts of this clone. Other DNA sequences in the same sample also yield this CDR3. The chain carries TRBV15 and TRBJ2-6, with D hard to call. The ends were cut back, 3 bases at V and 1 base at J, with 7 bases in the middle. Germline CDR1 is LNHNV and CDR2 is YYDKDF (reference sequence). The CDR3 covers 15 residues. The CDR3 sequence is CATSSGPSGANVLTF. The CDR3 nucleotides read TGTGCCACCAGCAGCGGCCCGTCTGGGGCCAACGTCCTGACTTTC.

The CDR3 sequence: CASSLGGADQPQHF. For the CDR3, the DNA is TGTGCCAGCAGCCTTGGGGGGGCTGATCAGCCCCAGCATTTT. The V gene is TRBV7-9, the J gene TRBJ1-5, with D tentatively TRBD1 (6 bases). V lost 5 bases to trimming and J lost 5 bases, with 13 bases between them. Per germline, CDR1 SEHNR and CDR2 FQNEAQ (reference sequence). CDR3 size: 14 residues.

This clone was detected only a few times. This rearrangement joins TRBV29-1 to TRBJ1-2, with D tentatively TRBD1 (6 bases). Looked up from germline, CDR1 is SQVTM and CDR2 is ANQGSEA. This CDR3 is 14 amino acids long. Trimming took off 7 bases at V and 3 bases at J, with 18 bases between the two ends. This CDR3 reads CSARGTGWYYGYTF. The CDR3 region has the DNA TGCAGCGCTAGGGGTACAGGGTGGTACTATGGCTACACCTTC.

The rearrangement links TRBV4-1 to TRBJ1-2; possible D gene TRBD1, 6 bases. Germline CDR1 is MGHRA and CDR2 is YSYEKL. The CDR3 is made up of 17 amino acids. Trimming shortened V by 0 bases and J by 2 bases, and 16 bases separated the two germline ends. The CDR3 reads CASSQEPRTAPNYGYTF. The CDR3 nucleotides read TGCGCCAGCAGCCAAGAACCTAGGACAGCACCAAACTATGGCTACACCTTC.

This clone turned up a few times. The chain is built from TRBV6-6 and TRBJ2-1; TRBD2 matches 10 bases. Germline V gives CDR1 MNHNY, CDR2 SVGAGI (reference sequence). The V gene end was trimmed by 6 bases and the J gene end by 12 bases; junction bases not matched to a gene: 11. The CDR3 loop spans 14 amino acids. CDR3 sequence reads: CASSQKPGLAMQFF. The CDR3 DNA sequence: TGTGCCAGCAGCCAAAAACCGGGACTAGCGATGCAGTTCTTC.

The chain links TRBV29-1 to TRBJ2-7; 9 bases map to TRBD1. The junction had 2 bases not matched to a gene; V was cut back by 3 bases and J by 5 bases. The CDR3 is made up of 12 amino acids. The germline CDR1 and CDR2 sequences are SQVTM and ANQGSEA. The CDR3 nucleotides are TGCAGCGTTGATGACAGGGGGAACGAGCAGTACTTC. It yields the protein CSVDDRGNEQYF.

Regarding this clone: Other DNA sequences within the sample encode an identical CDR3. The chain joins TRBV5-1 to TRBJ1-1; D is possibly TRBD1 (5 bases). CDR3 length equals 14 residues. Trimming left V 2 bases short and J 0 bases short, with 8 bases between. The germline gives CDR1 SGHRS, CDR2 YFSETQ. The CDR3 DNA is TGCGCCAGCAGCTTAGACAGATTGAACACTGAAGCTTTCTTT. Translation gives CASSLDRLNTEAFF.